This T cell receptor beta chain appears in the sequencing data of a study of OX40 agonist ivuxolimab in advanced cancers. Sequencing was performed with immunoSEQ multiplex PCR; in TCRdb, only in-frame clones are kept and a portion is missing. The repertoire consists of some 80,000 clones, with around nine tenths occurring once and the leading ten covering roughly 4.9%. Comment on this clone: Compared with germline, one end of the junction differs, possibly owing to a read error.

Germline V gene sequence: CDR1 SEHNR, CDR2 FQNEAQ (reference sequence). CDR3 length equals 11 residues. The input for sequencing was CD4+ or CD8+ T cells sorted from blood, taken in a trial of the OX40 agonist ivuxolimab. This clonotype was sampled from an adult with an advanced solid tumor such as melanoma, head and neck, liver or kidney cancer. The rearrangement links TRBV7-9 to TRBJ2-7, with D tentatively TRBD1 (6 bases). The CDR3: CASSLYDRRDF. As DNA, the CDR3 is TGTGCCAGCAGCTTATACGACAGGCGGGACTTC.